This T cell receptor (beta chain) is drawn from a study of blood T cell repertoires in COVID-19. Germline CDR1 SGHDN, CDR2 FVKESK. Trimming at V came to 4 bases and at J to 10 bases, leaving 2 bases not matched to a gene. This CDR3 region has 13 residues. Clinical history reported by participants formed the basis on which cohorts were assigned. Cohort 3 donors were reported recovered after two negative PCRs, clearance, or symptom resolution. As handled by the study authors: Amplified reference gene primers provided the basis for estimating nucleated cell counts. Libraries were prepared by immunoSEQ multiplex PCR; TCRdb keeps only in-frame clonotypes and omits some of them. V, J and clone size derive from that table, while D and trimming were established from the DNA sequence. The sample contains roughly 380,000 clones, around 87% of which appear only once.

This TCR came from a man between 25 and 39 years old who had recovered from COVID-19. The chain links TRBV14 to TRBJ2-1; 12 nucleotides match TRBD2. Sequenced: PBMCs or T cells enriched from blood (not recorded which). The CDR3: CASSRGTSGEQFF. The CDR3 DNA follows: TGTGCCAGCAGCCGAGGGACTAGCGGGGAGCAGTTCTTC.